Shown below are 22 T cell receptor beta chains from a single sample sequenced in a study. Each CDR3 protein is one row after TCRdb ran MiXCR on the 5' RACE reads. In the table there are 7,200 or so distinct CDR3 sequences, roughly 40% of which are singletons. Sequencing input: memory CD4+ T cells sorted from blood. Subset reported: memory CD4+ T cells, CD4+CD45RO+CD25-. The receptors stem from a female donor with breast cancer.

This clonotype rates as medium-sized (0.01 to 0.1%). V gene TRBV29-1 combines with J gene TRBJ2-1, with 7 bases that match TRBD2. CDR3 length: 13 residues. Germline trimming cut 0 bases from V and 6 bases from J; bases unmatched to any gene: 2. The germline V gene has CDR1 SQVTM and CDR2 ANQGSEA. CDR3 sequence (DNA): TGCAGCGTTGAAGAAACTAGCGCCAATGAGCAGTTCTTC. It specifies CSVEETSANEQFF.

This chain uses TRBV19 with TRBJ2-4; TRBD1 matches at 7 bases. Germline values: CDR1 LNHDA, CDR2 SQIVND (reference sequence). The CDR3 sequence is 14 residues long. V gave up 3 bases and J gave up 9 bases; unmatched junction bases: 8. CDR3 amino acids: CASSIEGGRGIQYF. CDR3 DNA sequence: TGTGCCAGTAGTATTGAAGGGGGCCGGGGCATTCAGTACTTC. Drawing the rest from reference TRBV19 and TRBJ2-4, the complete variable domain is DGGITQSPKYLFRKEGQNVTLSCEQNLNHDAMYWYRQDPGQGLRLIYYSQIVNDFQKGDIAEGYSVSREKKESFPLTVTSAQKNPTAFYLCASSIEGGRGIQYFGAGTRLSVL.

The V gene is TRBV9, the J gene TRBJ2-3, with 10 bases lining up with TRBD2. CDR1 is SGDLS and CDR2 is YYNGEE in the germline V gene. The junction had 5 bases not matched to a gene; V was cut back by 3 bases and J by 4 bases. This CDR3 has 15 residues. The CDR3 region is CASSAGLAFPDTQYF. The DNA of the CDR3 is TGTGCCAGCAGCGCGGGACTAGCGTTTCCAGATACGCAGTATTTT.

V is TRBV12-3 or TRBV12-4 and J is TRBJ2-5; 12 bases are shared with TRBD2. Trimming removed 1 base from V and 8 bases from J; junction bases left unmatched: 5. The CDR3 sequence is 15 residues long. CDR3 protein: CASSLGLAGGRTQYF. The DNA of the CDR3 is TGTGCCAGCAGTTTAGGCCTAGCGGGGGGGCGAACCCAGTACTTC.

This clonotype has only a few counts. The chain joins TRBV20-1 to TRBJ1-2; tentatively, D is TRBD1 (6 bases). Germline values: CDR1 DFQATT, CDR2 SNEGSKA (reference sequence). The CDR3 has 13 residues. Between the trimmed V and J ends, which lost 5 bases and 6 bases, there was a span of 16 bases. CDR3 residues: CSAWRQAAHGYTF. The CDR3 DNA follows: TGCAGTGCTTGGAGACAGGCAGCCCATGGCTACACCTTC.

The genes are TRBV5-6 and TRBJ2-2; 14 bases map to TRBD2. CDR3 length equals 19 residues. The germline CDR1 and CDR2 sequences are SGHDT and YYEEEE. Trimming removed 4 bases from V and 4 bases from J; junction bases left unmatched: 12. The CDR3 loop reads CASSPDLMTSGRATGELFF. For the CDR3, the DNA is TGTGCCAGCAGCCCAGATTTAATGACTAGCGGGAGGGCCACCGGGGAGCTGTTTTTT.

The table lists this clonotype with a few counts. The chain uses TRBV7-2 and TRBJ1-2; D unresolved. V was shortened by 6 bases and J by 0 bases, with 8 bases between the two germline ends. CDR3 length equals 13 residues. Looked up from germline, CDR1 is SGHTA and CDR2 is FQGNSA. The CDR3 bases are TGTGCCAGCAGGGAGATTGCTAACTATGGCTACACCTTC. The encoded protein is CASREIANYGYTF.

This sequence joins TRBV2 and TRBJ2-5; 9 positions agree with TRBD2. J lost 5 bases, V lost 7 bases, and 14 bases had no gene match. CDR1 and CDR2 (germline): SNHLY, FYNNEI. The CDR3 spans 16 residues. The CDR3: CASTMSRLAGRETQYF. The CDR3 DNA follows: TGTGCCAGCACCATGAGCAGGCTAGCGGGGCGGGAGACCCAGTACTTC.

The chain couples TRBV5-5 to TRBJ2-1; D uncertain. V was shortened by 0 bases and J by 2 bases, with 9 bases between the two germline ends. Germline V gives CDR1 SGHKS, CDR2 YYEKEE (reference sequence). The CDR3 loop spans 15 amino acids. The DNA for the CDR3 is TGTGCCAGCAGCTTGGGAGTGCCCCCCTACAATGAGCAGTTCTTC. Translation gives CASSLGVPPYNEQFF.

The chain combines TRBV7-6 with TRBJ1-5, with D possibly TRBD1 on 6 matching bases. This CDR3 is 15 amino acids long. The V and J ends lost 11 bases and 2 bases respectively, with 19 bases between them. The germline V gene encodes CDR1 SGHVS and CDR2 FNYEAQ. DNA for the CDR3: TGTGCCCCGCGGACAGCCCCAACGTGCAATCAGCCCCAGCATTTT. As protein: CAPRTAPTCNQPQHF.

This clonotype was observed a handful of times. The chain has TRBV7-9 and TRBJ2-1, with 7 bases lining up with TRBD2. The CDR3 sequence is 16 residues long. Germline lookup yields CDR1 SEHNR and CDR2 FQNEAQ (reference sequence). Trimming at V came to 7 bases and at J to 4 bases, leaving 13 bases not matched to a gene. CDR3 region: CASTPQAGVLYNEQFF. CDR3 DNA sequence: TGTGCCAGCACCCCTCAGGCGGGAGTCCTTTACAATGAGCAGTTCTTC.

The chain uses TRBV29-1 and TRBJ2-5; D perhaps matches TRBD2 (6 bases). CDR1 is SQVTM, CDR2 ANQGSEA, per germline. The CDR3 loop spans 11 amino acids. The V end lost 6 bases, the J end lost 1 base, and 6 bases lay between the germline ends. CDR3 bases: TGCAGCGTGGGGGGCCAAGAGACCCAGTACTTC. Its protein product is CSVGGQETQYF.

The chain recombines TRBV11-3 with TRBJ2-3; D is unclear. The CDR3 is 14 residues long. V lost 0 bases and J lost 6, with 10 bases in between. Looked up from germline, CDR1 is SGHNT and CDR2 is YENEEA. DNA for the CDR3: TGTGCCAGCAGCTTAGATCCGATCGGGGATACGCAGTATTTT. Translated: CASSLDPIGDTQYF.

Of note for this clonotype: This clone may be a read error of a much larger clone one base away. This chain uses TRBV5-1 with TRBJ2-2; 8 bases align to TRBD1. The CDR3 contains 16 residues. The germline CDR1 and CDR2 sequences are SGHRS and YFSETQ. CDR3 in amino acids: CASSPDRGLNTGKLFF. CDR3 coding DNA: TGCGCCAGCAGCCCTGACAGGGGCCTGAACACCGGGAAGCTGTTTTTT.

In its sample, this clonotype is medium-sized. The CDR3 here is CATSIPSGGAVHEQFF. In DNA, the CDR3 is TGTGCCACCAGCATCCCTAGCGGGGGGGCCGTCCATGAGCAGTTCTTC. The chain joins TRBV15 to TRBJ2-1; 12 nucleotides line up with TRBD2. There are 16 residues in the CDR3. The V segment lost 4 bases and the J segment 8 bases; nucleotides outside the gene matches: 9. Germline CDR1 LNHNV, CDR2 YYDKDF (reference sequence). The variable domain in full, completed from reference TRBV15 and TRBJ2-1, reads DAMVIQNPRYQVTQFGKPVTLSCSQTLNHNVMYWYQQKSSQAPKLLFHYYDKDFNNEADTPDNFQSRRPNTSFCFLDIRSPGLGDTAMYLCATSIPSGGAVHEQFFGPGTRLTVL.

J is TRBJ2-1 and V is TRBV10-3; possibly TRBD2 for D (6 bases). This CDR3 spans 14 amino acids. Trimming stripped 10 bases from V and 0 bases from J, with 13 bases between. Germline V gene lookup returns CDR1 ENHRY and CDR2 SYGVKD. In DNA, the CDR3 is TGTGCCACCAGGACTACCAGCTCCTACAATGAGCAGTTCTTC. This codes for CATRTTSSYNEQFF.

This clonotype occurred a few times. This chain uses TRBV5-6 with TRBJ1-5, with TRBD1 as a possible D gene (6 bases). The V end was cut by 3 bases, the J end by 7 bases, with 11 bases between. There are 13 residues in the CDR3. CDR1 SGHDT and CDR2 YYEEEE come from the germline V gene. The CDR3 protein is CASSSTGGQPQHF. CDR3 in DNA: TGTGCCAGCAGCTCGACAGGAGGACAGCCCCAGCATTTT.

This chain links TRBV20-1 with TRBJ1-2; 7 nucleotides line up with TRBD1. The CDR3 loop spans 14 amino acids. V trimming: 3 bases; J trimming: 5 bases; junction bases outside the gene matches: 9. In germline, CDR1 is DFQATT, CDR2 SNEGSKA (reference sequence). CDR3 amino acids: CSASVPKTGYGYTF. CDR3 coding DNA: TGCAGTGCTAGCGTCCCCAAGACAGGGTATGGCTACACCTTC.

This clonotype was detected only a few times. The rearrangement links TRBV7-8 to TRBJ1-1, with no clear D. CDR3 size: 13 residues. Between the trimmed V and J ends, which lost 2 bases and 4 bases, there was a span of 8 bases. Germline V gene data show CDR1 as SGHVS and CDR2 as FQNEAQ. CDR3 nucleotide sequence: TGTGCCAGCAGCTTATCAGGTGTCACTGAAGCTTTCTTT. Protein sequence: CASSLSGVTEAFF.

V and J are TRBV28 and TRBJ1-5; D remains ambiguous. Trimming removed 3 bases at V and 2 bases at J, with 11 bases between. This CDR3 spans 15 amino acids. CDR1 is MDHEN and CDR2 is SYDVKM in the germline V gene. CDR3 region: CASSFPSGGNQPQHF. In nucleotides, the CDR3 is TGTGCCAGCAGTTTTCCCTCGGGAGGCAATCAGCCCCAGCATTTT.

The chain employs TRBV6-5 and TRBJ2-7; 8 nucleotides align to TRBD2. The ends lost 6 bases at V and 6 bases at J; junction bases unmatched: 10. The CDR3 is made up of 14 amino acids. Per the germline V gene, CDR1 is MNHEY and CDR2 is SVGAGI. This CDR3 reads CASRRTSPGSEQYF. DNA of the CDR3: TGTGCCAGCAGGAGGACTAGCCCCGGGAGCGAGCAGTACTTC.

Notes on this clonotype: This may stem from a read error, because a much larger clone lies one nucleotide away. In this CDR3 the conserved last residue, phenylalanine or tryptophan, is missing, so a read error is likely. V is TRBV4-1 and J is TRBJ2-2; unclear D gene. Germline CDR1 and CDR2: MGHRA and YSYEKL. Between the trimmed V and J ends, which lost 1 base and 5 bases, there was a span of 5 bases. The CDR3 consists of 13 residues. The CDR3 nucleotides read TGCGCCAGCAGCCAAGTTAGGACCGGGGAGCTGTTTCTT. Residues: CASSQVRTGELFL.